These 13 T cell receptor beta chains came from one sample sequenced in a study of T cell repertoires in cytomegalovirus infection. Antigens for these TCRs are unknown. TCRdb used MiXCR to reprocess the reads, holding one entry per CDR3 protein. Here the sample spans a few hundred thousand distinct CDR3 sequences, 40% being singletons. The sequencing here drew on cultured PBMCs, taken from culture after CMV antigen stimulation. Receptor source: a human donor in good health (CMV status not recorded). Some clones in this sample may be carry-over from other donors' samples.

This chain joins TRBV28 and TRBJ1-2; TRBD1 is a possible D gene (6 bases). Germline V lookup: CDR1 MDHEN, CDR2 SYDVKM. The germline V and J ends were trimmed by 4 bases and 4 bases, with 13 bases remaining between them. There are 14 residues in the CDR3. The CDR3 reads CASSSGGGSYGYTF. In DNA, the CDR3 is TGTGCCAGCAGTTCCGGTGGGGGCTCCTATGGCTACACCTTC.

The chain joins TRBV12-3 or TRBV12-4 to TRBJ2-4; D remains ambiguous. Trimming shortened V by 3 bases and J by 8 bases, and 11 bases separated the two germline ends. This CDR3 has 13 residues. As DNA, the CDR3 is TGTGCCAGCAGTTTTCTAGGTTCTGACATTCAGTACTTC. Translated, it gives CASSFLGSDIQYF.

This clonotype was counted between two and nine times. The chain is built from TRBV6-5 and TRBJ2-3; possibly TRBD1 for D (5 bases). This CDR3 spans 14 amino acids. V was pared by 0 bases and J by 5 bases, with 9 bases between. Germline CDR1 MNHEY, CDR2 SVGAGI. For the CDR3, the DNA is TGTGCCAGCAGTTACTCGACAGTAGGAGATACGCAGTATTTT. It specifies CASSYSTVGDTQYF.

The chain couples TRBV7-3 to TRBJ2-7; 11 bases are shared with TRBD1. V lost 4 bases, J lost 6 bases, and 5 bases stayed unmatched. From germline, CDR1 is SGHTA and CDR2 FQGTGA. The CDR3 has 14 residues. The CDR3 bases are TGTGCCAGCAGCTCAGGGGACAGGGGGGTCGAGCAGTACTTC. Amino acids: CASSSGDRGVEQYF.

This clonotype was observed a few times. The chain has TRBV20-1 and TRBJ2-3; the match to TRBD2 covers 13 bases. Trimming at V came to 5 bases and at J to 0 bases, leaving 5 bases not matched to a gene. This CDR3 has 16 residues. Germline CDR1 is DFQATT and CDR2 is SNEGSKA (reference sequence). The DNA for the CDR3 is TGCAGTGCTGGGACTAGCGGGACTACTAGCACAGATACGCAGTATTTT. Its protein product is CSAGTSGTTSTDTQYF.

The gene calls are TRBV7-2 and TRBJ2-6; 7 bases are a match to TRBD2. With 5 bases clipped from V and 0 bases from J, the junction kept 7 bases outside the gene matches. The CDR3 totals 17 residues. Germline CDR1 is SGHTA and CDR2 is FQGNSA. CDR3 DNA sequence: TGTGCCAGCAGCCTAACCGGGGACTACTCTGGGGCCAACGTCCTGACTTTC. This translates into CASSLTGDYSGANVLTF.

This clonotype was detected only a few times. The V call is TRBV5-4, the J call TRBJ1-1, with D perhaps matching TRBD1 (5 bases). V shed 2 bases and J shed 3 bases, with 14 bases lying between them. Germline V gene data show CDR1 as SGHNT and CDR2 as YYREEE (reference sequence). The CDR3 sequence is 15 residues long. Written as DNA, the CDR3 is TGTGCCAGCAGCTTTCACTGGGGGTCGGACACTGAAGCTTTCTTT. Translation gives CASSFHWGSDTEAFF. Together with reference TRBV5-4 and TRBJ1-1, the CDR3 gives the full variable domain: ETGVTQSPTHLIKTRGQQVTLRCSSQSGHNTVSWYQQALGQGPQFIFQYYREEENGRGNFPPRFSGLQFPNYSSELNVNALELDDSALYLCASSFHWGSDTEAFFGQGTRLTVV.

This chain links TRBV25-1 with TRBJ2-1, with a possible D match to TRBD2 (6 bases). Germline V gene sequence: CDR1 MGHDK, CDR2 SYGVNS. This CDR3 region has 14 residues. V was trimmed by 8 bases and J by 9 bases, leaving 20 bases between them. This CDR3 is CASAREPYSSEQFF. The CDR3 bases are TGTGCCAGCGCCCGGGAGCCGTACTCTAGTGAGCAGTTCTTC.

The genes are TRBV18 and TRBJ2-5, with a possible D match to TRBD2 (5 bases). The CDR3 totals 13 residues. Germline V gives CDR1 KGHSH, CDR2 LQKENI. V dropped 0 bases and J dropped 5 bases, with 7 bases sitting between them. This chain's CDR3 is CASSPPQRETQYF. The DNA for the CDR3 is TGTGCCAGCTCACCACCACAGCGGGAGACCCAGTACTTC.

This rearrangement joins TRBV29-1 to TRBJ2-7, with 7 nucleotides matching TRBD1. Trimming cost V 8 bases and J 2 bases; bases outside gene matches: 9. The germline V gene has CDR1 SQVTM and CDR2 ANQGSEA. CDR3 size: 13 residues. In nucleotides, the CDR3 is TGCAGCAACGAGTTGGGACAGACCTACGAGCAGTACTTC. The encoded protein is CSNELGQTYEQYF.

This sequence joins TRBV6-1 and TRBJ1-1; possibly TRBD1 for D (6 bases). V was clipped by 5 bases and J by 9 bases, with 22 bases between them. This CDR3 is 15 amino acids long. Germline V gene lookup returns CDR1 MNHNS and CDR2 SASEGT. CDR3 protein: CASSSFLGGDSQAFF. DNA for the CDR3: TGTGCCAGCAGTTCGTTTTTAGGGGGGGATTCACAAGCTTTCTTT.

This clonotype was seen a few times. The junction differs from germline at one of its ends, possibly a read error. The chain carries TRBV27 and TRBJ1-1; D is perhaps TRBD1 (6 bases). The CDR3 consists of 13 residues. Germline CDR1 and CDR2: MNHEY and SMNVEV (reference sequence). CDR3 residues: CASSLRVRGRGVF. The CDR3 coding sequence is TGTGCCAGCAGCCTAAGGGTCAGGGGCCGGGGGGTCTTT.

The rearrangement uses TRBV7-2 and TRBJ1-1; D might be TRBD1 (6 bases). Germline CDR1 is SGHTA and CDR2 is FQGNSA. The CDR3 is 15 residues long. V lost 4 bases and J lost 4, with 16 bases in between. CDR3: CASSSRFRGGTEAFF. CDR3 nucleotides: TGTGCCAGCAGCTCCCGGTTCAGGGGTGGCACTGAAGCTTTCTTT.